What follows are 7 T cell receptor beta chains derived from one specimen sequenced in a study of molecular identifiers for immune sequencing clone quantification. Via MiXCR, TCRdb re-called the PCR reads, giving one row per CDR3 protein. Here the sample spans over 600,000 distinct CDR3 sequences, nearly 20% being singletons. The source material was naive CD8+ T cells from blood, with Jurkat cell RNA spiked in. Subset denoted: FACS-sorted CD8+CD4-CCR7+CD45RA+ naive T cells. These receptors came from a human donor in good health. Some libraries in this study had Jurkat cell RNA spiked in.

The chain couples TRBV30 to TRBJ1-1; D gene unclear. This CDR3 region has 13 residues. The germline V gene has CDR1 GTSNPN and CDR2 SVGIG (reference sequence). Between the trimmed V and J ends, which lost 1 base and 1 base, there was a span of 7 bases. The CDR3 here is CAWSAVGNTEAFF. The CDR3 nucleotides read TGTGCCTGGAGTGCAGTAGGGAACACTGAAGCTTTCTTT.

This clonotype was seen ten or more times. CDR3 loop: CASSPSGESSYNEQFF. The CDR3 region has the DNA TGTGCCAGCAGTCCGAGCGGGGAGAGCTCCTACAATGAGCAGTTCTTC. This rearrangement joins TRBV7-9 to TRBJ2-1; 7 positions match TRBD2. Germline V gene data show CDR1 as SEHNR and CDR2 as FQNEAQ (reference sequence). The CDR3 sequence is 16 residues long. The V and J ends lost 6 bases and 0 bases, in that order; junction bases with no gene match: 8.

This clonotype was seen a handful of times. This chain links TRBV20-1 with TRBJ1-3; possible D gene TRBD1, 5 bases. This CDR3 is built from 13 residues. The V end lost 1 base, the J end lost 8 bases, and 12 bases lay between the germline ends. Germline assignment: CDR1 DFQATT and CDR2 SNEGSKA (reference sequence). The CDR3 reads CSARGTLGDTIYF. The CDR3 nucleotides are TGCAGTGCTAGAGGAACATTGGGGGACACCATATATTTT.

There are many counts of this clonotype. V gene TRBV6-9 combines with J gene TRBJ1-5; TRBD1 might be the D (6 bases). This CDR3 contains 18 residues. Trimming took 4 bases from V and 4 from J, leaving 23 bases between them. The germline CDR1 and CDR2 sequences are MNHGY and SVAAGI. DNA of the CDR3: TGTGCCAGCAGTTTTAAGGACAGCAACGCCGACAGTAATCAGCCCCAGCATTTT. This codes for CASSFKDSNADSNQPQHF.

This clonotype was seen only once. Just one base apart from a much larger clone, this may be a read error. V gene TRBV5-6 combines with J gene TRBJ2-7; D is unresolved. The germline V gene has CDR1 SGHDT and CDR2 YYEEEE. CDR3 size: 14 residues. Trimming left V 3 bases short and J 6 bases short, with 16 bases between. CDR3 region: CASSSGGPTAEQYF. The CDR3 DNA follows: TGTGCCAGCAGCTCAGGCGGCCCGACCGCCGAGCAGTACTTC. Filled out from reference TRBV5-6 and TRBJ2-7, the complete variable domain reads DAGVTQSPTHLIKTRGQQVTLRCSPKSGHDTVSWYQQALGQGPQFIFQYYEEEERQRGNFPDRFSGHQFPNYSSELNVNALLLGDSALYLCASSSGGPTAEQYFGPGTRLTVT.

This clonotype was recorded at least ten times. This sequence joins TRBV5-6 and TRBJ2-7; D unclear. The V end was cut by 0 bases, the J end by 1 base, with 8 bases between. The CDR3 has 14 amino acids. Germline values: CDR1 SGHDT, CDR2 YYEEEE. CDR3 amino acids: CASSLGRMSYEQYF. The CDR3 nucleotides are TGTGCCAGCAGCTTGGGCAGGATGTCCTACGAGCAGTACTTC.

This clonotype was detected only a few times. The chain joins TRBV7-9 to TRBJ2-2; 7 bases agree with TRBD1. Germline CDR1 is SEHNR and CDR2 is FQNEAQ (reference sequence). CDR3 length: 15 residues. Trimming removed 5 bases from V and 6 bases from J; junction bases left unmatched: 9. This CDR3 reads CASSLGTDLSGELFF. The CDR3, as DNA: TGTGCCAGCAGCCTCGGGACAGATCTCTCCGGGGAGCTGTTTTTT.